The clone carrying this T cell receptor beta chain was picked up a small number of times. These data come from a study of spatial heterogeneity in lung cancer. CDR1 is SGHRS, CDR2 YFSETQ, per germline. The CDR3 is 13 amino acids. The V and J ends lost 4 bases and 0 bases respectively, with 4 bases between them. Each CDR3 protein is one row after TCRdb ran MiXCR on the 5' RACE reads. The sample shows 45,000 to 55,000 distinct CDR3 sequences, about 5.8% of them seen only once. Time point in this sample: sample taken at primary tumor resection. The sequences come from PBMCs, collected at surgery. The chain is built from TRBV5-1 and TRBJ2-2; D is ambiguous. This receptor was taken from a male donor with early-stage non-small cell lung cancer. The CDR3 nucleotides are TGCGCCAGCAGCCCTTCGAACACCGGGGAGCTGTTTTTT. It yields the protein CASSPSNTGELFF.